This T cell receptor beta chain was documented in a study of T cell responses to AZD1222 COVID-19 vaccine. Only one count was recorded for this clone. This CDR3 contains 15 residues. V lost 4 bases and J 4 bases, leaving 17 bases between the germline ends. The germline V gene has CDR1 SGHDT and CDR2 YYEEEE. Sequenced by immunoSEQ multiplex PCR; TCRdb stores in-frame clones only, minus some. The profile shows 150,000 or so clones, approximately 91% of them singletons. This chain uses TRBV5-6 with TRBJ1-2, with D possibly TRBD1 on 5 matching bases. This sequence originates from an adult in good health. The specimen was peripheral blood, collected on day 0 of AZD1222 vaccination. The CDR3 here is CASSRPGGSGYGYTF. The CDR3 nucleotides are TGTGCCAGCAGCCGCCCGGGGGGAAGCGGCTATGGCTACACCTTC.